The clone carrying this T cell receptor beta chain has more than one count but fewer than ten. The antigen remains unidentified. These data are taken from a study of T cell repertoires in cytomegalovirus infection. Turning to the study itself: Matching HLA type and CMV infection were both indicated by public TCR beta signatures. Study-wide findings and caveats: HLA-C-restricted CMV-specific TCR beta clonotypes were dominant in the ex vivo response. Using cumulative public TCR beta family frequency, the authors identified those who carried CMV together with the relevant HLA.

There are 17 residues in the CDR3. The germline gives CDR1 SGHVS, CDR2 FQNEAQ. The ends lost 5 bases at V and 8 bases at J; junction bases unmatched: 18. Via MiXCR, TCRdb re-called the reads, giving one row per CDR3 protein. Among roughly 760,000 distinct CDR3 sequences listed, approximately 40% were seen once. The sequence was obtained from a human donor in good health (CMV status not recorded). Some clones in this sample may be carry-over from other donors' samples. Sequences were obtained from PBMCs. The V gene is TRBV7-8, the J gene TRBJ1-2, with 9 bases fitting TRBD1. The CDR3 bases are TGTGCCAGCAGCCTCCGGGACAGGGTCCCCATAAGAGGCGGCTACACCTTC. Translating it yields CASSLRDRVPIRGGYTF.